These T cell receptor beta chains were read from a single sample in a study of T cell changes during pregnancy in multiple sclerosis. The protocol was immunoSEQ multiplex PCR, while the TCRdb copy is restricted to in-frame clones and leaves out a portion. The profile shows tens of thousands of clones, 85% to 95% of them singletons. The source material was peripheral blood, sampled in the third trimester of pregnancy. These receptors were taken from a female donor with multiple sclerosis, enrolled in a pregnancy study. The CDR3 runs from the conserved cysteine through the conserved F or W.

V gene,CDR3 protein
TRBV6-1,CASSEAGTSGRFYNEQFF
TRBV4-1,CASSQWASGEQFF
TRBV6-1,CASSEVGGLAGANEQFF
TRBV10-3,CAISDIRTPPLAGGGWGTDTQYF
TRBV30,CAWIGAELNEQFF
TRBV5-4,CASSLTGESIQYF
TRBV14,CASSQSDRVDSYEQYF
TRBV9,CASSVAPGTSGSQQFF
TRBV4-3,CASSQEFYRTGLGGYTF
TRBV6-5,CASSYDRGRNEQYF
TRBV9,CASSVGGGGGYEQYF
TRBV30,CAWSPPRWLAGPYEQYF
TRBV4-1,CASSLRLTVNEKLFF
TRBV19,CASRGTAYNEQFF
TRBV2,CASSSPGLARTRGTDTQYF
TRBV9,CASSVALPGQGRTEAFF
TRBV9,CASSAGTAGVEQYF
TRBV15,CATSRDRVGNTEAFF
TRBV6-1,CASSEGSSTDTQYF
TRBV2,CASSGQKETQYF
TRBV2,CASSEDMGRGAEAFF
TRBV27,CASRNMGGGTEAFF
TRBV15,CATSRGGGSNQPQHF
TRBV18,CASSLGTGRTNEKLFF
TRBV28,CASSSSLGLAEDTDTQYF
TRBV19,CTGGDSYEQYF
TRBV2,CANLTSGRPLDTGELFF
TRBV2,CASKATSGIYEQYF
TRBV21-1,CASSKARSEAGKNTGELFF
TRBV7-9,CASSQLLVEKLFF
TRBV2,CASPRRVGDNEQFF
TRBV23-1,CATPWVGVQINYGYTF
TRBV27,CASSPQVGSYEQYF
TRBV19,CASSMLTSGRGNEQFF
TRBV14,CASSQDNRRNEKLFF
TRBV11-2,CASSLGNRGSYEQYF
TRBV11-3,CASSDRQYNEQFF
TRBV19,CASTGENTGELFF
TRBV29-1,CSAAGTGNYNEQFF
TRBV6-1,CASSETGTVPYEQYF
TRBV6-4,CASSDTGTNYNEQFF
TRBV13,CASSLRRQSKNTEAFF